This entry describes one T cell receptor (beta chain). Clones were sequenced by immunoSEQ multiplex PCR, and TCRdb holds only the in-frame ones, with some missing. The sample holds 120,000 or so clones, 72% seen once. These data come from a study of blood T cell repertoires in COVID-19. V lost 6 bases, J lost 7 bases, and 8 bases stayed unmatched. This CDR3 region has 15 residues. Per the germline V gene, CDR1 is LNHDA and CDR2 is SQIVND (reference sequence). The TCR comes from a woman in her sixties or seventies with acute or convalescent COVID-19. This chain links TRBV19 with TRBJ1-4; TRBD1 matches 10 bases. Sequencing input: peripheral blood. CDR3 coding DNA: TGTGCCAGTAGGCCGGACAGGGGGAGCGTTGAAAAACTGTTTTTT. Protein sequence: CASRPDRGSVEKLFF.